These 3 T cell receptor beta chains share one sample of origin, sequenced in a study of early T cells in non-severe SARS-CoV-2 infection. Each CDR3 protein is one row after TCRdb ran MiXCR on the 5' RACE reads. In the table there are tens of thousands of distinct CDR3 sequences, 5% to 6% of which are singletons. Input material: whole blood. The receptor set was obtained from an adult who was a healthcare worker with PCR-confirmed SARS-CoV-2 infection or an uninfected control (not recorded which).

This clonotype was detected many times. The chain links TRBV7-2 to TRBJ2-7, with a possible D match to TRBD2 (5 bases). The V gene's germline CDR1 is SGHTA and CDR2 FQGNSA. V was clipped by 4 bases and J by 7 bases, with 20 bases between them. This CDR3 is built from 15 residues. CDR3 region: CASSSNYRRGGEQYF. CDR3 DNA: TGTGCCAGCAGCTCAAATTACCGTCGGGGTGGGGAGCAGTACTTC. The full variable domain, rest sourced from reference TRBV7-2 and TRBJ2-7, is GAGVSQSPSNKVTEKGKDVELRCDPISGHTALYWYRQSLGQGLEFLIYFQGNSAPDKSGLPSDRFSAERTGGSVSTLTIQRTQQEDSAVYLCASSSNYRRGGEQYFGPGTRLTVT.

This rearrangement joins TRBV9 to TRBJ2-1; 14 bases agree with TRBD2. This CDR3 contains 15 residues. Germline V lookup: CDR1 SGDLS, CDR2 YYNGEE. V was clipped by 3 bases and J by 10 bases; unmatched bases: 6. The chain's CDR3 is CASSGTSGGPEEQFF. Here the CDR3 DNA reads TGTGCCAGCAGCGGGACTAGCGGGGGGCCAGAGGAGCAGTTCTTC. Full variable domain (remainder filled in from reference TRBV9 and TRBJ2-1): DSGVTQTPKHLITATGQRVTLRCSPRSGDLSVYWYQQSLDQGLQFLIQYYNGEERAKGNILERFSAQQFPDLHSELNLSSLELGDSALYFCASSGTSGGPEEQFFGPGTRLTVL.

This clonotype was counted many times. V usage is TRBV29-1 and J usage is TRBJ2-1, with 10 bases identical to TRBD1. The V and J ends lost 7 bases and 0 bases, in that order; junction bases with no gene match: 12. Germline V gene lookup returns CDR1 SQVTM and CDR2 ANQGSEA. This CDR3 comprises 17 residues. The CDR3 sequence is CSGLRDRGKGSYNEQFF. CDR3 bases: TGCAGCGGGCTCCGGGACAGGGGAAAAGGCTCCTACAATGAGCAGTTCTTC.